Reported below is one T cell receptor (beta chain). This clonotype was seen at least ten times. Its specific antigen is unknown. Per-base quality was not reported, and no clone a single base away is much larger than it. The study was a case-control design nested within a healthcare worker cohort in London, UK, with weekly nasopharyngeal swab PCR tests and blood sampling. Healthcare workers were recruited between 23 and 31 March 2020, during the week of the UK lockdown, and were followed weekly for up to roughly 16 weeks. The data derive from a study of early T cells in non-severe SARS-CoV-2 infection (dated by TCRdb to about 2021). As for the study more broadly: Because TCR sequencing was done on bulk RNA from unsorted whole blood, the alpha and beta chains could not be paired.

The method behind the library was 5' RACE. Sequencing instrument: NextSeq 500. Unique molecular identifiers were attached to individual cDNA molecules in the TCR library protocol so that sequencing error and PCR bias could be corrected. Both TCR alpha and beta chains were sequenced, and tight co-correlation was observed between alpha and beta sequence abundances in each sample. In the authors' own workflow: V gene, J gene and CDR3 annotation of TCR sequences was performed with Decombinator V4. TCRs were defined as expanded if a significant change between any two time points was detected under a Poisson model with p below 0.0001. Abundances of TCRs were expressed as counts per million after normalisation to the total number of TCRs sequenced in each sample. MAIT TCRs were defined by TRAV1-2 paired with TRAJ12, TRAJ20 or TRAJ33, and iNKT TCRs by TRAV10 paired with TRAJ18. VDJdb, accessed 1 November 2021, was searched for CMV, EBV and SARS-CoV-2 annotated TCRs, with TCRs annotated for multiple antigens excluded. TCRdb redid the processing of the public reads, applying fastp at Q25 and MiXCR, and retained in-frame beta chains. Entries are consolidated by CDR3 protein sequence, retaining the most common genes and DNA. These V and J calls derive from TCRdb rather than the authors' analysis. The sample records tens of thousands of distinct CDR3 sequences, 12% of which are singletons. 6.5% of the sample comes from the top ten.

Broader findings and caveats from the paper: VDJdb matching was skewed toward anti-spike CD8 responses, so virus-specific expansions were likely underestimated and private and CD4 specificities were missed.

The CDR3, from cysteine to phenylalanine, totals 14 residues. Solely the CDR3 DNA is kept, with 42 bases framed from the first base. V gives up 5 bases and J gives up 3 bases, and the segment between their germline ends measures 13 bases. The germline V gene specifies ENHRY as CDR1 and SYGVKD as CDR2. The receptor's source is an adult who was a healthcare worker with PCR-confirmed SARS-CoV-2 infection or an uninfected control (not recorded which). The sample taken for sequencing was whole blood. Recombination linked TRBV10-3 to TRBJ1-2; tentative D gene TRBD1, with 6 bases matching. The CDR3 amino acid sequence is: CAISRQDGDYGYTF. The DNA sequence is as follows: TGTGCCATCAGTCGACAGGATGGGGACTATGGCTACACCTTC.